One sample yielded the 26 T cell receptor beta chains listed below, sequenced in a study of T-cell reconstitution after alpha-beta-depleted transplantation in children. Unique molecular identifiers were used in preparing the TCRbeta library. Each CDR3 protein gets one entry after TCRdb re-called the PCR reads with MiXCR. The sample holds about 200,000 distinct CDR3 sequences, just under 6.5% seen once. Sequencing used PBMCs, obtained before TCRalphabeta/CD19-depleted stem cell transplant. These receptors were obtained from a girl under three years old with combined immunodeficiency, due to receive a stem cell transplant.

In this sample, this clonotype turned up many times. The V gene is TRBV7-2, the J gene TRBJ2-1; 11 bases match TRBD2. This CDR3 has 16 amino acids. The junction had 8 bases not matched to a gene; V was cut back by 5 bases and J by 5 bases. Germline CDR1 is SGHTA and CDR2 is FQGNSA. CDR3 loop: CASSLLGLADDNEQFF. The CDR3 region has the DNA TGTGCCAGCAGCCTCTTGGGACTAGCGGACGACAATGAGCAGTTCTTC.

The chain combines TRBV14 with TRBJ1-3; D is ambiguous. Trimming took 0 bases from V and 8 from J, leaving 17 bases between them. The length of the CDR3 is 16 residues. Germline CDR1 and CDR2: SGHDN and FVKESK. CDR3 nucleotides: TGTGCCAGCAGCCAAGAAAAGAGGAATCGGGGAGACACCATATATTTT. Translating it yields CASSQEKRNRGDTIYF.

This clonotype has a handful of counts. J is TRBJ1-2 and V is TRBV12-3 or TRBV12-4, with D possibly being TRBD1 (6 bases). V gave up 7 bases and J gave up 4 bases, with 16 bases separating them. The CDR3 has 14 amino acids. The CDR3 DNA is TGTGCCAGCACCTTGGCTGGGGGGCCCTATGGCTACACCTTC. Translation gives CASTLAGGPYGYTF.

This clonotype was seen ten or more times. V is TRBV28 and J is TRBJ2-3; 7 nucleotides align to TRBD2. Germline values: CDR1 MDHEN, CDR2 SYDVKM. V lost 3 bases and J lost 4; bases outside the gene matches: 4. This CDR3 comprises 14 residues. CDR3 protein: CASSFAAGADTQYF. The CDR3, as DNA: TGTGCCAGCAGTTTTGCGGCGGGGGCAGATACGCAGTATTTT. Full variable domain (outside the CDR3, taken from reference TRBV28 and TRBJ2-3): DVKVTQSSRYLVKRTGEKVFLECVQDMDHENMFWYRQDPGLGLRLIYFSYDVKMKEKGDIPEGYSVSREKKERFSLILESASTNQTSMYLCASSFAAGADTQYFGPGTRLTVL.

This clonotype was seen many times. The chain has TRBV12-3 or TRBV12-4 and TRBJ2-2, with D possibly matching TRBD2 (5 bases). This CDR3 is 15 amino acids long. Trimming stripped 6 bases from V and 0 bases from J, with 11 bases between. This CDR3 reads CASSRTETNTGELFF. For the CDR3, the DNA is TGTGCCAGCAGCCGGACTGAAACGAACACCGGGGAGCTGTTTTTT.

In regard to this clonotype: One base away lies a much larger clone, so this may be a sequencing read error. The CDR3, as DNA: TGTGCCAGCAGCTTCGGACTAGACCCCTTTGGTAATGAGCAGTTCTTC. This encodes CASSFGLDPFGNEQFF. V is TRBV13 and J is TRBJ2-1; 7 bases agree with TRBD2. CDR1 and CDR2 (germline): PRHDT, FYEKMQ (reference sequence). This CDR3 has 16 amino acids. J was trimmed by 7 bases and V by 3 bases; bases with no gene match: 12.

This clonotype was seen a handful of times. The rearrangement joins TRBV12-3 or TRBV12-4 to TRBJ2-7; D call uncertain. V lost 6 bases to trimming and J lost 3 bases, with 9 bases between them. This CDR3 is built from 12 residues. Here the CDR3 DNA reads TGTGCCAGCAGCTCTGAATACTACGAGCAGTACTTC. Translating it yields CASSSEYYEQYF.

This clonotype was observed many times. J is TRBJ2-7 and V is TRBV29-1, with D possibly TRBD1 on 5 matching bases. This CDR3 is 12 amino acids long. The germline V gene encodes CDR1 SQVTM and CDR2 ANQGSEA. With 6 bases removed from V and 0 bases from J, the gap between germline ends came to 9 bases. The CDR3 is CSVGVVSYEQYF. CDR3 DNA sequence: TGCAGCGTAGGGGTCGTCTCCTACGAGCAGTACTTC.

In its sample, this clonotype was seen many times. CDR3 residues: CASSTKRVGTDTQYF. The CDR3 DNA follows: TGCGCCAGCAGCACCAAGCGAGTGGGCACAGATACGCAGTATTTT. The chain carries TRBV4-1 and TRBJ2-3; the D is unclear. The CDR3 contains 15 residues. CDR1 and CDR2 from the germline V gene are MGHRA and YSYEKL. The V end was cut by 5 bases, the J end by 1 base, with 13 bases between.

DNA of the CDR3: TGTGCCAGCAGCTTAAACCCGCTGGAGTTCGCTGACAGAAAAAACACTGAAGCTTTCTTT. It codes for CASSLNPLEFADRKNTEAFF. The chain couples TRBV7-3 to TRBJ1-1; possible D gene TRBD1, 5 bases. The CDR3 runs 20 residues. V was pared by 1 base and J by 2 bases, with 26 bases between. Germline V CDR1 and CDR2: SGHTA, FQGTGA. Full variable domain (outside the CDR3, taken from reference TRBV7-3 and TRBJ1-1): GAGVSQTPSNKVTEKGKYVELRCDPISGHTALYWYRQSLGQGPEFLIYFQGTGAADDSGLPNDRFFAVRPEGSVSTLKIQRTERGDSAVYLCASSLNPLEFADRKNTEAFFGQGTRLTVV.

This clonotype was seen ten or more times. The chain uses TRBV7-2 and TRBJ2-7; no clear D gene. Trimming left V 5 bases short and J 1 base short, with 12 bases between. CDR1 is SGHTA and CDR2 is FQGNSA in the germline V gene. The CDR3 totals 14 residues. CDR3 bases: TGTGCCAGCAGCCCCGGCCCTTTATCCTACGAGCAGTACTTC. Protein: CASSPGPLSYEQYF.

In its sample, this clonotype was seen many times. This chain connects TRBV6-5 to TRBJ2-4, with 7 bases that match TRBD1. The CDR3 contains 14 residues. The V gene's germline CDR1 is MNHEY and CDR2 SVGAGI. J was trimmed by 4 bases and V by 2 bases; bases with no gene match: 2. The CDR3 coding sequence is TGTGCCAGCAGTTACGGGACAGAAAAAAACATTCAGTACTTC. Translation gives CASSYGTEKNIQYF.

This clonotype has a count of ten or more. The genes are TRBV29-1 and TRBJ2-7, with D perhaps given as TRBD1 or TRBD2 (7 bases each). This CDR3 spans 13 amino acids. The germline V and J ends were trimmed by 6 bases and 2 bases, with 14 bases remaining between them. Germline V CDR1 and CDR2: SQVTM, ANQGSEA. CDR3 region: CSVRGGVPYEQYF. CDR3 DNA: TGCAGCGTCAGGGGGGGGGTGCCCTACGAGCAGTACTTC.

For this clonotype: A much larger clone lies a single base off, so this may be a read error. In DNA form, the CDR3 reads TGCATCGTTGAAGGAATTATTAACAATGAGCAGTTCTTC. Its protein is CIVEGIINNEQFF. V usage is TRBV29-1 and J usage is TRBJ2-1; no reliable D call. CDR3 length: 13 amino acids. From germline, CDR1 is SQVTM and CDR2 ANQGSEA.

This clonotype was recorded many times. The chain is built from TRBV13 and TRBJ2-1, with D possibly being TRBD2 (6 bases). Between the trimmed V and J ends, which lost 5 bases and 7 bases, there was a span of 15 bases. The germline CDR1 and CDR2 sequences are PRHDT and FYEKMQ (reference sequence). The CDR3 has 14 amino acids. As DNA, the CDR3 is TGTGCCAGCAGCCCCAGTGGGGGGACGAATGAGCAGTTCTTC. This sequence encodes CASSPSGGTNEQFF. Full variable domain (outside the CDR3, taken from reference TRBV13 and TRBJ2-1): AAGVIQSPRHLIKEKRETATLKCYPIPRHDTVYWYQQGPGQDPQFLISFYEKMQSDKGSIPDRFSAQQFSDYHSELNMSSLELGDSALYFCASSPSGGTNEQFFGPGTRLTVL.

This clonotype was counted at least ten times. The chain has TRBV20-1 and TRBJ2-1; D may be TRBD2 (6 bases). CDR1 and CDR2 (germline): DFQATT, SNEGSKA (reference sequence). The CDR3 spans 14 residues. V lost 7 bases and J 0 bases, leaving 13 bases between the germline ends. This chain's CDR3 is CSGGGTFSYNEQFF. CDR3 nucleotides: TGCAGTGGGGGCGGGACCTTCTCCTACAATGAGCAGTTCTTC.

This clonotype has at least ten counts. The J gene is TRBJ2-7, the V gene TRBV25-1, with D perhaps assigned TRBD1 or TRBD2 (5 bases each). With 4 bases removed from V and 0 bases from J, the gap between germline ends came to 13 bases. CDR3 length equals 15 residues. CDR1 is MGHDK and CDR2 is SYGVNS in the germline V gene. The CDR3 nucleotides read TGTGCCAGCAGTGTGGGGACGGATCCCTCCTACGAGCAGTACTTC. It specifies CASSVGTDPSYEQYF.

This clonotype showed up many times. CDR3 DNA sequence: TGTGCCAGCAGCCAAGATGTTGCGGACAGGGGTTACAATGAGCAGTTCTTC. Amino acid sequence: CASSQDVADRGYNEQFF. This sequence joins TRBV14 and TRBJ2-1; 9 bases align to TRBD1. The junction had 7 bases not matched to a gene; V was cut back by 0 bases and J by 4 bases. Germline CDR1 is SGHDN and CDR2 is FVKESK. The CDR3 has 17 amino acids.

There are many counts of this clonotype. The chain links TRBV28 to TRBJ1-1, with D possibly TRBD1 on 5 matching bases. CDR1 and CDR2 (germline): MDHEN, SYDVKM. The CDR3 spans 13 residues. V lost 5 bases to trimming and J lost 8 bases, with 15 bases between them. CDR3 coding DNA: TGTGCCAGCAGTCCCGGGGGGTACAGGGAAGCTTTCTTT. It specifies CASSPGGYREAFF.

This clonotype was seen repeatedly, ten times or more. V gene TRBV10-3 combines with J gene TRBJ1-2; 8 nucleotides agree with TRBD1. The V and J ends lost 10 bases and 1 base, in that order; junction bases with no gene match: 11. The germline V gene has CDR1 ENHRY and CDR2 SYGVKD. CDR3 length: 15 residues. The CDR3 region has the DNA TGTGCCACCGGGACAGGTGAAACCTTTAACTATGGCTACACCTTC. Translation gives CATGTGETFNYGYTF.

The J gene is TRBJ2-2, the V gene TRBV3-1, with D hard to call. Germline CDR1 reads LGHDT; CDR2 reads YNNKEL (reference sequence). CDR3 length equals 13 residues. With 2 bases removed from V and 4 bases from J, the gap between germline ends came to 5 bases. CDR3 amino acids: CASSQTLTGELFF. CDR3 coding DNA: TGTGCCAGCAGCCAAACCCTCACCGGGGAGCTGTTTTTT. Based on the CDR3 plus reference TRBV3-1 and TRBJ2-2, the full variable domain is DTAVSQTPKYLVTQMGNDKSIKCEQNLGHDTMYWYKQDSKKFLKIMFSYNNKELIINETVPNRFSPKSPDKAHLNLHINSLELGDSAVYFCASSQTLTGELFFGEGSRLTVL.

The sample holds many counts of this clonotype. The gene calls are TRBV20-1 and TRBJ1-2; possible D gene TRBD1, 5 bases. Trimming removed 5 bases from V and 3 bases from J, with 10 bases in between. Germline CDR1 is DFQATT and CDR2 is SNEGSKA (reference sequence). The CDR3 contains 12 residues. The CDR3 spells CSAPDSDYGYTF. As DNA, the CDR3 is TGCAGTGCTCCCGACAGCGACTATGGCTACACCTTC.

This clonotype was seen many times. The chain has TRBV12-3 or TRBV12-4 and TRBJ2-7, with 7 positions matching TRBD1. Germline trimming cut 3 bases from V and 4 bases from J; bases unmatched to any gene: 6. The CDR3 covers 14 residues. CDR3 coding DNA: TGTGCCAGCAGTTTCCAAGCAGGGGGTTACGAGCAGTACTTC. It codes for CASSFQAGGYEQYF.

This clonotype was detected many times. The chain links TRBV5-1 to TRBJ2-1, with a possible D match to TRBD2 (5 bases). The CDR3 is 15 residues long. Germline V lookup: CDR1 SGHRS, CDR2 YFSETQ. The V and J ends lost 4 bases and 2 bases respectively, with 13 bases between them. The CDR3 loop is CASSNGVDPYNEQFF. Written as DNA, the CDR3 is TGCGCCAGCAGCAACGGGGTTGACCCCTACAATGAGCAGTTCTTC.

This clonotype was detected only a few times. V and J are TRBV28 and TRBJ2-5, with D uncertain. The V end was cut by 6 bases, the J end by 4 bases, with 27 bases between. CDR1 is MDHEN and CDR2 is SYDVKM in the germline V gene. The CDR3 extends over 18 amino acids. CDR3 in amino acids: CASSLRITLREHRETQYF. The CDR3 DNA reads TGTGCCAGCAGCCTTCGAATTACCCTCCGAGAACATCGAGAGACCCAGTACTTC.

This clonotype has a count of ten or more. This sequence joins TRBV7-8 and TRBJ2-3; 9 bases agree with TRBD2. Trimming took 1 base from V and 6 from J; bases not matched to a gene: 14. Germline V gives CDR1 SGHVS, CDR2 FQNEAQ. CDR3 length equals 18 residues. The CDR3 DNA reads as TGTGCCAGCAGCTTAGATGCTACTAGCGGGCTACCCGCTGATACGCAGTATTTT. It translates to CASSLDATSGLPADTQYF. Full variable domain (outside the CDR3, taken from reference TRBV7-8 and TRBJ2-3): GAGVSQSPRYKVAKRGQDVALRCDPISGHVSLFWYQQALGQGPEFLTYFQNEAQLDKSGLPSDRFFAERPEGSVSTLKIQRTQQEDSAVYLCASSLDATSGLPADTQYFGPGTRLTVL.